This T cell receptor beta chain comes out of a study of T cells expressing NK-cell markers. Worth noting for this clonotype: Its antigen is not known.

This CDR3 has 15 residues. CDR1 is LNHNV and CDR2 is YYDKDF in the germline V gene (reference sequence). Broader study findings: Dominant NKG2C+ clonotypes made up roughly 1.0-7.5% of CD8+ T cells in several donors.

Reprocessing the 5' RACE reads, TCRdb reports a single entry for every CDR3 protein and omits DNA. The sample features roughly 160,000 distinct CDR3 sequences, with about a fifth in its top ten. The origin of this receptor is a woman aged 18-70 years in good health. V and J are TRBV15 and TRBJ2-5; the TCRdb call, TRBD2, lacks DNA for checking. Sequenced sample: blood T cells: a sorted CD56 or NKG2C T cell subset, CD4+ or CD8+ T cells, or bulk PBMC T cells (not recorded which). CDR3 protein: CATLRGGLVQETQYF.